Listed below are T cell receptor beta chains from one sample, sequenced in a study of beta chain features in type 1 diabetes. Data came from immunoSEQ multiplex PCR; TCRdb stores just in-frame clones and leaves some out. The sample lists 120,000 to 150,000 clones, less than 15% occurring once. Sample: central memory CD4+ T cells from blood. The source of these receptors is a man younger than 30 with type 1 diabetes. The CDR3 runs from the conserved cysteine through the conserved F or W. A D gene is named only where the DNA matches it firmly. Not every row has a clone size; where given, it reads once, few, many or a size class.

- | few | TRBJ1-1 | TRBV28 | TGTGCCAGCAGTTTATGGTCTCTGTCAGAAGCTTTCTTT | CASSLWSLSEAFF
- | few | TRBJ2-2 | TRBV7-9 | TGTGCCAGCAGCCCCGGAGAGGTGGCCGGGGAGCTGTTTTTT | CASSPGEVAGELFF
TRBD1 | few | TRBJ2-1 | TRBV7-6 | TGTGCCAGCAGCTTAGGGGACAGGGTCTATGAGCAGTTCTTC | CASSLGDRVYEQFF
- | once | TRBJ2-3 | TRBV28 | TGTGCCTCGTCCTCCGGGGGCTTCGGAGGCACAGATACGCAGTATTTT | CASSSGGFGGTDTQYF
TRBD1 | few | TRBJ2-5 | TRBV5-4 | TGTGCCAGCAGCTTCAACAGGGGGCAGGAGACCCAGTACTTC | CASSFNRGQETQYF
- | few | TRBJ2-7 | TRBV28 | TGTGCCAGCACGGGTCCACCGCTCGACGAGCAGTACTTC | CASTGPPLDEQYF
- | - | TRBJ1-1 | TRBV6-6 | TGTGCCAGCAGTTACAGAGGGGAAATGAACACTGAAGCTTTCTTT | CASSYRGEMNTEAFF
- | - | TRBJ2-1 | TRBV2 | TGTGCCAGCACTAGAGACCAACGGAATGAGCAGTTCTTC | CASTRDQRNEQFF
- | - | TRBJ2-2 | TRBV6-1 | TGTGCCAGCCAGGGAGGAAAGAACACCGGGGAGCTGTTTTTT | CASQGGKNTGELFF
- | - | TRBJ2-5 | TRBV5-8 | TGTGCCAGCAGCTTGAAGGCAGGGCTTCCGGTAGAGACCCAGTACTTC | CASSLKAGLPVETQYF
- | few | TRBJ1-4 | TRBV12-5 | TGTGCTAGTGGTTTGGAGAGGGTGCCTGAAAAACTGTTTTTT | CASGLERVPEKLFF
- | few | TRBJ2-2 | TRBV18 | TGTGCCAGCTCACCAGTACAGACGAACACCGGGGAGCTGTTTTTT | CASSPVQTNTGELFF
TRBD1 | - | TRBJ2-7 | TRBV28 | TGTGCCAGCAGCCGACAGGGCTACGAGCAGTACTTC | CASSRQGYEQYF
TRBD1 | few | TRBJ1-5 | TRBV19 | TGTGCCAGTAGTCATGAGTACAGGGGACCTAGCAATCAGCCCCAGCATTTT | CASSHEYRGPSNQPQHF
- | few | TRBJ2-1 | TRBV28 | TGTGCCAGCAGCCCCCCCGGGGCCTACGACAATGAGCAGTTCTTC | CASSPPGAYDNEQFF
TRBD1 | - | TRBJ1-2 | TRBV27 | TGTGCCAGCAGTTCCCATCAGGGGGCAGGCTACACCTTC | CASSSHQGAGYTF
TRBD2 | few | TRBJ2-1 | TRBV11-3 | TGTGCCAGCAGCTTAGCTAGCGGGGGCTTTTACAATGAGCAGTTCTTC | CASSLASGGFYNEQFF
- | few | TRBJ1-1 | TRBV11-3 | TGTGCCAGCAGCCCCGGACTGGGAAGGACTGAAGCTTTCTTT | CASSPGLGRTEAFF
- | few | TRBJ1-4 | TRBV2 | TGTGCCAGCAGTCGGGACGGCCGGGTGAATGAAAAACTGTTTTTT | CASSRDGRVNEKLFF
- | - | TRBJ2-7 | TRBV2 | TGTGCCAGCAGGGGAAATTACGAGCAGTACTTC | CASRGNYEQYF
TRBD1 | - | TRBJ1-1 | TRBV10-3 | TGTGCCATCAGTGGAGGACAGGGGAATGCTGAAGCTTTCTTT | CAISGGQGNAEAFF
TRBD2 | - | TRBJ2-7 | TRBV27 | TGTGCCAGCACAACGCTGGCGGGGGGCAAAAACTACGAGCAGTACTTC | CASTTLAGGKNYEQYF
- | - | TRBJ1-1 | TRBV30 | TGTGCCTGGGGGGCCGGGGGCACTGAAGCTTTCTTT | CAWGAGGTEAFF
- | - | TRBJ2-7 | TRBV5-4 | TGTGCCAGCAGCTTGGCACGGGAGAACGAGCAGTACTTC | CASSLARENEQYF
- | - | TRBJ1-1 | TRBV2 | TGTGCCAGCAGTCCTCTCGACAGTCGGACTGAAGCTTTCTTT | CASSPLDSRTEAFF
- | few | TRBJ2-3 | TRBV29-1 | TGCAGCGGCGCTGACGGCAGCGGCACAGATACGCAGTATTTT | CSGADGSGTDTQYF
TRBD1 | few | TRBJ1-5 | TRBV19 | TGTGCCAGTAGATATAAGGACAGGGTGAATCAGCCCCAGCATTTT | CASRYKDRVNQPQHF
- | - | TRBJ2-7 | TRBV18 | TGTGCCAGCTCACCAGGACTAACGGGAGAGCAGTACTTC | CASSPGLTGEQYF
TRBD1 | - | TRBJ1-3 | TRBV9 | TGTGCCAGCAGCCCCGGGGAGGGGGCCGGTACGCGGGCAAACACCATATATTTT | CASSPGEGAGTRANTIYF